The 8 T cell receptor beta chains reported below all come from one sample, sequenced in a study of T cells expressing NK-cell markers. TCRdb reprocessed the 5' RACE reads and reports one entry per CDR3 protein, with no DNA. This sample lists 550,000 to 600,000 distinct CDR3 sequences; its ten largest clones have roughly 3.6%. Sequences were obtained from blood T cells: a sorted CD56 or NKG2C T cell subset, CD4+ or CD8+ T cells, or bulk PBMC T cells (not recorded which). The receptor source for this set is a man between 18 and 35 years old in good health.

The J gene is TRBJ2-1, the V gene TRBV20-1; TCRdb names TRBD2, which stays unverified in the absence of DNA. This CDR3 comprises 13 residues. Germline V lookup: CDR1 DFQATT, CDR2 SNEGSKA (reference sequence). The CDR3 sequence: CSSHPTSSNEQFF.

CDR3 loop: CSVAGSENTIYF. The genes are TRBV29-1 and TRBJ1-3. The CDR3 runs to 12 residues. Germline CDR1 SQVTM, CDR2 ANQGSEA. The full variable domain, in which reference TRBV29-1 and TRBJ1-3 provide the parts outside the CDR3, is SAVISQKPSRDICQRGTSLTIQCQVDSQVTMMFWYRQQPGQSLTLIATANQGSEATYESGFVIDKFPISRPNLTFSTLTVSNMSPEDSSIYLCSVAGSENTIYFGEGSWLTVV.

The chain's CDR3 is CSATRQGRSATEAFF. The chain links TRBV20-1 to TRBJ1-1; lacking DNA, the TRBD1 call made by TCRdb goes unchecked. The CDR3 totals 15 residues. CDR1 and CDR2 (germline): DFQATT, SNEGSKA (reference sequence).

The V and J genes are TRBV12-3 or TRBV12-4 and TRBJ2-7; TCRdb's assignment of TRBD1 cannot be checked, as there is no DNA. The CDR3 is 15 amino acids. This chain's CDR3 is CASSTNRDNSYEQYF.

This chain connects TRBV7-6 to TRBJ2-1; the D gene TCRdb calls, TRBD2, cannot be checked with no DNA. CDR1 is SGHVS and CDR2 is FNYEAQ in the germline V gene. This CDR3 is 15 amino acids long. The CDR3 here is CASSSVPGEGNEQFF.

The chain joins TRBV4-3 to TRBJ1-3. Germline loops: CDR1 LGHNA, CDR2 YSLEER. This CDR3 contains 15 residues. The CDR3 here is CASSQDMGLGNTIYF.

The gene calls are TRBV2 and TRBJ1-3; TCRdb selects TRBD1, and the lack of DNA leaves this call unchecked. Per the germline V gene, CDR1 is SNHLY and CDR2 is FYNNEI. This CDR3 spans 14 amino acids. CDR3 amino acids: CASRRWGVGNTIYF.

V and J are TRBV4-3 and TRBJ2-2; TCRdb proposes TRBD2, but this gene call is untestable without DNA. The CDR3 totals 17 residues. From germline, CDR1 is LGHNA and CDR2 YSLEER. CDR3: CASSQEFAGGGTGELFF.